The next 16 T cell receptor beta chains were all read from a single sample in a study of cytomegalovirus exposure and HLA in healthy donors. PCR amplification relied on 60 Vbeta primers (plus 13 Jbeta primers). Assay used: immunoSEQ multiplex PCR; TCRdb lists only in-frame clones, some missing. The sample holds 220,000 or so clones, more than 60% seen once. The specimen was PBMCs. Receptors were obtained from a man between 45 and 60 years old in good health and CMV-seronegative.

V gene TRBV19 combines with J gene TRBJ1-1, with D possibly matching TRBD1 (6 bases). Trimming took off 6 bases at V and 0 bases at J, with 14 bases between the two ends. CDR1 and CDR2 from the germline V gene are LNHDA and SQIVND (reference sequence). This CDR3 is built from 15 residues. The CDR3 coding sequence is TGTGCCAGTAGCCGCTTAGGACAGATGAACACTGAAGCTTTCTTT. Encoded protein: CASSRLGQMNTEAFF. Drawing the rest from reference TRBV19 and TRBJ1-1, the complete variable domain is DGGITQSPKYLFRKEGQNVTLSCEQNLNHDAMYWYRQDPGQGLRLIYYSQIVNDFQKGDIAEGYSVSREKKESFPLTVTSAQKNPTAFYLCASSRLGQMNTEAFFGQGTRLTVV.

The chain employs TRBV20-1 and TRBJ1-1, with 7 bases lining up with TRBD1. Germline CDR1 is DFQATT and CDR2 is SNEGSKA (reference sequence). The length of the CDR3 is 11 residues. After removal of 7 bases from V and 5 bases from J, the junction contained 4 bases not matched to a gene. CDR3 bases: TGCAGTGGCGCAGGGGGGACTGAAGCTTTCTTT. Translated, it gives CSGAGGTEAFF.

The chain is built from TRBV11-2 and TRBJ2-2; 11 bases are a match to TRBD2. CDR1 and CDR2 (germline): SGHAT, FQNNGV. CDR3 size: 15 residues. V lost 5 bases to trimming and J lost 4 bases; unmatched junction nucleotides: 3. The CDR3 loop reads CASSAGLAGTGELFF. The CDR3 DNA is TGTGCCAGCAGCGCCGGACTAGCGGGCACCGGGGAGCTGTTTTTT.

The rearrangement links TRBV7-9 to TRBJ1-4; 7 bases are a match to TRBD1. This CDR3 has 14 residues. The J segment lost 8 bases and the V segment lost 4 bases, leaving 7 bases of the junction unmatched. Germline CDR1 SEHNR, CDR2 FQNEAQ (reference sequence). The DNA for the CDR3 is TGTGCCAGCAGCTACACAGGGGAGAGGGAAAAACTGTTTTTT. This sequence encodes CASSYTGEREKLFF.

The CDR3 protein is CASSLGGNPYNEQFF. DNA of the CDR3: TGTGCCAGCAGTTTAGGCGGAAATCCCTACAATGAGCAGTTCTTC. The rearrangement links TRBV28 to TRBJ2-1; no reliable D call. This CDR3 contains 15 residues. Germline assignment: CDR1 MDHEN and CDR2 SYDVKM. Trimming removed 2 bases from V and 2 bases from J, with 10 bases in between.

The J gene is TRBJ2-7, the V gene TRBV27, with 7 nucleotides matching TRBD1. Germline values: CDR1 MNHEY, CDR2 SMNVEV (reference sequence). V shed 10 bases, J shed 0 bases, and the junction held 6 bases outside the gene matches. CDR3 length: 13 amino acids. CDR3: CAIGDRSSYEQYF. The CDR3 nucleotides read TGTGCCATCGGGGACAGAAGCTCCTACGAGCAGTACTTC.

The CDR3 spells CASTGFESGNTIYF. CDR3 nucleotides: TGTGCCAGCACGGGATTTGAATCTGGAAACACCATATATTTT. The rearrangement uses TRBV2 and TRBJ1-3; D is undetermined. Trimming removed 7 bases at V and 1 base at J, with 11 bases between. This CDR3 has 14 amino acids. Germline-derived CDR1 and CDR2 are SNHLY and FYNNEI.

The chain employs TRBV4-1 and TRBJ2-1, with TRBD2 matching 7 bases. The CDR3 sequence is 19 residues long. The J segment lost 7 bases and the V segment lost 1 base, leaving 19 bases of the junction unmatched. Germline V gene data show CDR1 as MGHRA and CDR2 as YSYEKL. The CDR3 coding sequence is TGCGCCAGCAGCCAAGGGGAACTATTGCGGGAGCAAGGGGCAAATGAGCAGTTCTTC. It yields the protein CASSQGELLREQGANEQFF.

This chain joins TRBV9 and TRBJ2-3, with unresolved D. There are 12 residues in the CDR3. Germline assignment: CDR1 SGDLS and CDR2 YYNGEE. Trimming shortened V by 4 bases and J by 2 bases, and 5 bases separated the two germline ends. The CDR3, as DNA: TGTGCCAGCAGCCCAAACACAGATACGCAGTATTTT. Translating it yields CASSPNTDTQYF.

This chain connects TRBV6-6 to TRBJ2-3; 8 bases match TRBD2. Germline V CDR1 and CDR2: MNHNY, SVGAGI (reference sequence). Unmatched junction bases numbered 4, after V lost 4 bases and J lost 1 base. CDR3 size: 15 residues. CDR3 DNA sequence: TGTGCCAGCAGTTCGTGGGGACTAGGCACAGATACGCAGTATTTT. Its translation is CASSSWGLGTDTQYF.

This rearrangement joins TRBV12-5 to TRBJ2-1; 7 bases are shared with TRBD1. Germline CDR1 reads LGHNT; CDR2 reads FRNRAP. The length of the CDR3 is 14 residues. Unmatched junction bases numbered 6, after V lost 5 bases and J lost 5 bases. CDR3 in amino acids: CASGPRQGNNEQFF. The DNA of the CDR3 is TGTGCTAGTGGTCCCCGACAGGGAAACAATGAGCAGTTCTTC.

The DNA for the CDR3 is TGTGCCAGCAGCTTGTCTAGCGGTTCCTACAATGAGCAGTTCTTC. This translates into CASSLSSGSYNEQFF. V and J are TRBV5-4 and TRBJ2-1, with 7 bases that match TRBD2. CDR3 length equals 15 residues. Germline trimming cut 1 base from V and 1 base from J; bases unmatched to any gene: 2. From germline, CDR1 is SGHNT and CDR2 YYREEE (reference sequence).

This clone was seen more than once but under ten times. This chain connects TRBV13 to TRBJ2-3; weak D call: TRBD2 (6 bases). Germline CDR1 reads PRHDT; CDR2 reads FYEKMQ (reference sequence). The CDR3 is 16 amino acids. V dropped 1 base and J dropped 2 bases, with 13 bases sitting between them. Written as DNA, the CDR3 is TGTGCCAGCAGCTTAGAGGCTAGCGCTTACACAGATACGCAGTATTTT. The encoded protein is CASSLEASAYTDTQYF.

This clone was recorded once. The chain uses TRBV28 and TRBJ1-1, with TRBD1 matching over 7 bases. CDR3 length equals 15 residues. From germline, CDR1 is MDHEN and CDR2 SYDVKM. J was trimmed by 6 bases and V by 2 bases; bases with no gene match: 9. In DNA form, the CDR3 reads TGTGCCAGCAGTTTAAGACAGGGATTAAATTCTGAAGCTTTCTTT. Translating it yields CASSLRQGLNSEAFF.

The chain combines TRBV6-6 with TRBJ2-6; D gene unclear. Trimming cost V 8 bases and J 0 bases, with 11 bases left between them. This CDR3 is 15 amino acids long. Germline loops: CDR1 MNHNY, CDR2 SVGAGI (reference sequence). CDR3 residues: CASGDTNSGANVLTF. The CDR3 DNA reads TGTGCCAGCGGTGATACTAACTCTGGGGCCAACGTCCTGACTTTC.

The genes are TRBV30 and TRBJ2-2; D might be TRBD2 (6 bases). Germline-derived CDR1 and CDR2 are GTSNPN and SVGIG (reference sequence). The CDR3 loop spans 14 amino acids. V was pared by 2 bases and J by 5 bases, with 12 bases between. This CDR3 is CAWSRRGSTGELFF. The CDR3 bases are TGTGCCTGGAGTAGGAGGGGATCTACCGGGGAGCTGTTTTTT.